This T cell receptor beta chain was retrieved from a study of cytomegalovirus exposure and HLA in healthy donors. Study findings and constraints: Among the CMV-associated chains, three were confirmed in vitro as specific for CMV antigens.

Generated by immunoSEQ multiplex PCR, the TCRdb table keeps only in-frame clones and is missing some. Counted here are about 150,000 clones, 65% to 90% occurring once; the ten biggest clones make up about a fifth. About this clone itself: What it binds is not known.

The junction had 7 bases not matched to a gene; V was cut back by 4 bases and J by 2 bases. The CDR3 contains 16 residues. Germline CDR1 and CDR2: SGHAT and FQNNGV. This chain connects TRBV11-2 to TRBJ2-3; 9 positions match TRBD2. Sequencing was carried out using PBMCs. The TCR was taken from a man aged 18 to 30 in good health and CMV-seropositive. This chain's CDR3 is CASSSRLAGNTDTQYF. CDR3 coding DNA: TGTGCCAGCAGCTCCCGCCTAGCGGGGAACACAGATACGCAGTATTTT.